The 6 T cell receptor beta chains below were found in one sample sequenced in a study of blood T cells in healthy people across ages. Alongside a J-beta primer mix, a sample-barcoded 5' primer served in a second PCR lasting roughly 6 to 11 cycles. TCRdb re-called the 5' RACE reads through MiXCR, storing one row per CDR3 protein. This sample has about 1.5 million distinct CDR3 sequences, with approximately 39% found just once. The sample was blood. All receptors come from a woman aged 18 to 35 in good health.

As to this clonotype: Likely a read error: the CDR3 ends without its conserved phenylalanine or tryptophan. The rearrangement links TRBV12-3 or TRBV12-4 to TRBJ1-1; TRBD1 aligns across 8 bases. The CDR3 extends over 15 amino acids. V lost 6 bases, J lost 1 base, and 7 bases stayed unmatched. The CDR3, as DNA: TGTGCCAGCAGACTAAGCCAGGGGGCGAACACTGAAGCTTTCTAT. Its protein product is CASRLSQGANTEAFY.

Remarks on this clonotype: Compared with germline, one end of the junction differs, possibly owing to a read error. The chain is built from TRBV12-3 or TRBV12-4 and TRBJ2-3; 9 bases match TRBD2. The CDR3 covers 16 residues. The CDR3 nucleotides read TGTGCCAGCAGTTTACCGCTAGCGGGGAGACCAGATACGCAATATTTT. Protein product: CASSLPLAGRPDTQYF.

The rearrangement uses TRBV4-2 and TRBJ2-5, with 11 bases fitting TRBD2. V lost 1 base and J lost 4; bases outside the gene matches: 5. This CDR3 spans 16 amino acids. In germline, CDR1 is LGHNA, CDR2 YNFKEQ. CDR3 in amino acids: CASSQVLAGAGETQYF. The CDR3, as DNA: TGTGCCAGCAGCCAAGTACTAGCGGGGGCGGGAGAGACCCAGTACTTC.

This clonotype has more than one count but fewer than ten. The genes are TRBV20-1 and TRBJ2-5, with 11 nucleotides matching TRBD2. CDR1 is DFQATT, CDR2 SNEGSKA, per germline (reference sequence). V was pared by 5 bases and J by 2 bases, with 4 bases of the junction left unmatched. This CDR3 spans 14 amino acids. DNA of the CDR3: TGCAGTGCTTTCACTAGCGGGGGTCAAGAGACCCAGTACTTC. This sequence encodes CSAFTSGGQETQYF.

J is TRBJ2-5 and V is TRBV4-1, with 8 positions matching TRBD2. Per the germline V gene, CDR1 is MGHRA and CDR2 is YSYEKL. The CDR3 is 16 amino acids. J lost 11 bases, V lost 3 bases, and 17 bases had no gene match. The CDR3 spells CASSQTGGRLHNEQYF. The DNA for the CDR3 is TGCGCCAGCAGCCAGACGGGGGGGCGTCTCCACAATGAGCAGTACTTC.

The J gene is TRBJ2-4, the V gene TRBV18, with D perhaps TRBD1 or TRBD2 (5 bases each). The CDR3 consists of 15 residues. The V and J ends lost 6 bases and 0 bases respectively, with 12 bases between them. The germline CDR1 and CDR2 sequences are KGHSH and LQKENI. CDR3 amino acids: CASSFTGTAKNIQYF. The CDR3 nucleotides read TGTGCCAGCTCTTTCACCGGGACAGCCAAAAACATTCAGTACTTC.